Listed here are 17 T cell receptor beta chains from one sample, sequenced in a study of blood T cell repertoires in COVID-19. TCRdb keeps only in-frame clones here, not all; method: immunoSEQ multiplex PCR. The sample holds 300,000 to 350,000 clones; about 88% are singletons and the top ten take approximately 1%. The sample comprised PBMCs or T cells enriched from blood (not recorded which). The receptors here all came from a woman in her 30s who had been exposed to COVID-19.

The J gene is TRBJ2-4, the V gene TRBV28, with TRBD2 identical over 9 bases. The ends lost 2 bases at V and 4 bases at J; junction bases unmatched: 0. This CDR3 has 14 residues. CDR1 and CDR2 from the germline V gene are MDHEN and SYDVKM. CDR3 DNA: TGTGCCAGCAGTTTAGGACTAGCGAAAAACATTCAGTACTTC. This translates into CASSLGLAKNIQYF. Full variable domain (remainder filled in from reference TRBV28 and TRBJ2-4): DVKVTQSSRYLVKRTGEKVFLECVQDMDHENMFWYRQDPGLGLRLIYFSYDVKMKEKGDIPEGYSVSREKKERFSLILESASTNQTSMYLCASSLGLAKNIQYFGAGTRLSVL.

V and J are TRBV11-2 and TRBJ1-6; weak D call: TRBD1 (5 bases). With 6 bases removed from V and 5 bases from J, the gap between germline ends came to 11 bases. CDR1 is SGHAT and CDR2 is FQNNGV in the germline V gene. The CDR3 consists of 14 residues. The CDR3 spells CASRVDRDNSPLHF. The CDR3 DNA reads as TGTGCCAGCAGGGTTGACAGAGATAATTCACCCCTCCACTTT. The whole variable domain, remainder taken from reference TRBV11-2 and TRBJ1-6, is EAGVAQSPRYKIIEKRQSVAFWCNPISGHATLYWYQQILGQGPKLLIQFQNNGVVDDSQLPKDRFSAERLKGVDSTLKIQPAKLEDSAVYLCASRVDRDNSPLHFGNGTRLTVT.

The rearrangement uses TRBV6-2 or TRBV6-3 and TRBJ2-3; D unresolved. V shed 2 bases and J shed 6 bases, with 9 bases lying between them. Germline CDR1 reads MNHEY; CDR2 reads SVGEGT. The CDR3 contains 13 residues. The CDR3 region is CASSYVLVDTQYF. CDR3 sequence (DNA): TGTGCCAGCAGTTACGTCTTAGTGGATACGCAGTATTTT.

CDR3 residues: CASSFEGRVTEAFF. CDR3 nucleotide sequence: TGTGCCAGCAGTTTTGAGGGGAGGGTCACTGAAGCTTTCTTT. The chain is built from TRBV27 and TRBJ1-1; perhaps TRBD1 as D (5 bases). Germline loops: CDR1 MNHEY, CDR2 SMNVEV (reference sequence). V lost 3 bases, J lost 4 bases, and 12 bases lay in between. There are 14 residues in the CDR3.

The count of this clone is one. This chain connects TRBV7-8 to TRBJ1-1, with TRBD1 identical over 9 bases. Germline V gives CDR1 SGHVS, CDR2 FQNEAQ. With 3 bases clipped from V and 2 bases from J, the junction kept 7 bases outside the gene matches. The CDR3 sequence is 16 residues long. CDR3 DNA sequence: TGTGCCAGCAGCTTTGACAGGGGGGGGATTAACACTGAAGCTTTCTTT. As protein: CASSFDRGGINTEAFF.

This chain links TRBV3-1 (or the pseudogene TRBV3-2) with TRBJ2-7, with D perhaps TRBD1 (6 bases). V gave up 3 bases and J gave up 3 bases, with 12 bases separating them. This CDR3 contains 14 residues. CDR1 LGHDT and CDR2 YNNKEL come from the germline V gene (reference sequence). In DNA form, the CDR3 reads TGTGCCAGCAGCCACTCGGCCAGGGGCTACGAGCAGTACTTC. Residues: CASSHSARGYEQYF.

This chain links TRBV18 with TRBJ2-1, with D possibly matching TRBD2 (6 bases). The CDR3 totals 15 residues. Trimming left V 1 base short and J 10 bases short, with 17 bases between. The germline V gene has CDR1 KGHSH and CDR2 LQKENI. The CDR3 sequence is CASSPQIDSGAEQFF. The DNA for the CDR3 is TGTGCCAGCTCACCACAAATCGACTCGGGAGCGGAGCAGTTCTTC.

This chain connects TRBV3-1 (or the pseudogene TRBV3-2) to TRBJ1-1, with unresolved D. V was cut by 4 bases and J by 1 base, with 13 bases left in between. Germline V lookup: CDR1 LGHDT, CDR2 YNNKEL (reference sequence). The CDR3 has 15 residues. The CDR3 DNA reads as TGTGCCAGCAGCCGCTTTCCGACTGAGAACACTGAAGCTTTCTTT. This encodes CASSRFPTENTEAFF.

The genes are TRBV7-9 and TRBJ1-2; D might be TRBD1 (5 bases). Trimming took off 5 bases at V and 2 bases at J, with 12 bases between the two ends. Germline CDR1 reads SEHNR; CDR2 reads FQNEAQ (reference sequence). The CDR3 is made up of 14 amino acids. The CDR3 loop reads CASSLGTENYGYTF. For the CDR3, the DNA is TGTGCCAGCAGCCTCGGGACTGAAAACTATGGCTACACCTTC.

V gene TRBV2 combines with J gene TRBJ1-5; D gene unclear. The CDR3 runs to 13 residues. Trimming removed 5 bases from V and 0 bases from J, with 5 bases in between. From germline, CDR1 is SNHLY and CDR2 FYNNEI. CDR3 sequence: CASSWHSNQPQHF. DNA of the CDR3: TGTGCCAGCAGTTGGCATAGCAATCAGCCCCAGCATTTT.

The genes are TRBV21-1 and TRBJ1-4. TRBV21-1 is designated a pseudogene. This CDR3 comprises 15 residues. CDR3 region: CASSKRGKGDEKLFF. The CDR3 nucleotides are TGTGCCAGCAGCAAACGGGGGAAAGGGGACGAAAAACTGTTTTTT.

The chain combines TRBV5-1 with TRBJ2-7; tentatively, D is TRBD2 (6 bases). The CDR3 has 17 amino acids. The germline gives CDR1 SGHRS, CDR2 YFSETQ. The ends were cut back, 0 bases at V and 1 base at J, with 17 bases in the middle. The CDR3 sequence: CASSLVVTRERSYEQYF. As DNA, the CDR3 is TGCGCCAGCAGCTTGGTTGTAACGCGGGAAAGATCCTACGAGCAGTACTTC.

The gene calls are TRBV3-1 (or the pseudogene TRBV3-2) and TRBJ1-1, with a weak D call TRBD1 (5 bases). Trimming shortened V by 4 bases and J by 4 bases, and 19 bases separated the two germline ends. CDR1 is LGHDT, CDR2 YNNKEL, per germline (reference sequence). This CDR3 is built from 16 residues. The CDR3 reads CASSPALGLDATEAFF. The CDR3 DNA is TGTGCCAGCAGCCCGGCATTGGGGCTTGACGCCACTGAAGCTTTCTTT.

The V and J genes are TRBV29-1 and TRBJ1-4; 12 bases line up with TRBD1. Germline V gene lookup returns CDR1 SQVTM and CDR2 ANQGSEA. CDR3 length: 13 amino acids. V shed 6 bases, J shed 7 bases, and the junction held 3 bases outside the gene matches. This CDR3 is CSVGTGGGEKLFF. The CDR3 DNA is TGCAGCGTGGGGACAGGGGGCGGTGAAAAACTGTTTTTT. Full variable domain (rest looked up from reference TRBV29-1 and TRBJ1-4): SAVISQKPSRDICQRGTSLTIQCQVDSQVTMMFWYRQQPGQSLTLIATANQGSEATYESGFVIDKFPISRPNLTFSTLTVSNMSPEDSSIYLCSVGTGGGEKLFFGSGTQLSVL.

The chain recombines TRBV5-4 with TRBJ2-2; 13 nucleotides align to TRBD2. Germline V gene sequence: CDR1 SGHNT, CDR2 YYREEE (reference sequence). V gave up 4 bases and J gave up 7 bases; unmatched junction bases: 13. The length of the CDR3 is 18 residues. CDR3 in amino acids: CASSRTSGSPGWGGELFF. The CDR3 nucleotides are TGTGCCAGCAGCCGGACTAGCGGGAGCCCCGGGTGGGGCGGGGAGCTGTTTTTT.

The chain carries TRBV5-1 and TRBJ1-3; D remains ambiguous. Germline CDR1 is SGHRS and CDR2 is YFSETQ. Deletions cut 7 bases from V and 4 bases from J, with 15 bases between. The CDR3 contains 14 residues. The CDR3 nucleotides read TGCGCCAGCCGCTCTGAGGTTAGAGGAAACACCATATATTTT. This sequence encodes CASRSEVRGNTIYF. The full variable domain, with the rest looked up from reference TRBV5-1 and TRBJ1-3, is KAGVTQTPRYLIKTRGQQVTLSCSPISGHRSVSWYQQTPGQGLQFLFEYFSETQRNKGNFPGRFSGRQFSNSRSEMNVSTLELGDSALYLCASRSEVRGNTIYFGEGSWLTVV.

The chain has TRBV9 and TRBJ2-2; 10 bases are a match to TRBD1. From germline, CDR1 is SGDLS and CDR2 YYNGEE. This CDR3 comprises 16 residues. The ends lost 4 bases at V and 5 bases at J; junction bases unmatched: 8. CDR3 sequence reads: CASSPRQGAGTGELFF. The DNA for the CDR3 is TGTGCCAGCAGCCCAAGACAGGGGGCGGGGACCGGGGAGCTGTTTTTT. The full variable domain, completed using reference TRBV9 and TRBJ2-2, is DSGVTQTPKHLITATGQRVTLRCSPRSGDLSVYWYQQSLDQGLQFLIQYYNGEERAKGNILERFSAQQFPDLHSELNLSSLELGDSALYFCASSPRQGAGTGELFFGEGSRLTVL.